The present TCR beta chain was sequenced within a study of blood T cell repertoires in COVID-19. About the study: Samples came from the United States, Italy and Spain, spanning acute and convalescent COVID-19. Sources were T cells, B-cell-depleted T cells, or PBMCs; the material itself was cDNA or gDNA.

The CDR3 extends over 11 amino acids. The V gene's germline CDR1 is KGHSH and CDR2 LQKENI. The V end was cut by 6 bases, the J end by 5 bases, with 8 bases between. Per the original data handling: Amplification from reference gene primers served as the basis for estimated nucleated cell counts. Assay: immunoSEQ multiplex PCR; the TCRdb copy retains only in-frame clones and omits some. Clone size and the V and J calls come from that table; the DNA yielded D and trimming. The sample contains 150,000 or so clones, 92% of which appear only once. Source material: peripheral blood. This TCR was recovered from a man younger than 40 with COVID-19, enrolled during active disease. The chain uses TRBV18 and TRBJ2-7; D remains unclear. The CDR3 loop reads CASSPHDEQYF. The CDR3 DNA sequence: TGTGCCAGCTCCCCCCATGACGAGCAGTACTTC.